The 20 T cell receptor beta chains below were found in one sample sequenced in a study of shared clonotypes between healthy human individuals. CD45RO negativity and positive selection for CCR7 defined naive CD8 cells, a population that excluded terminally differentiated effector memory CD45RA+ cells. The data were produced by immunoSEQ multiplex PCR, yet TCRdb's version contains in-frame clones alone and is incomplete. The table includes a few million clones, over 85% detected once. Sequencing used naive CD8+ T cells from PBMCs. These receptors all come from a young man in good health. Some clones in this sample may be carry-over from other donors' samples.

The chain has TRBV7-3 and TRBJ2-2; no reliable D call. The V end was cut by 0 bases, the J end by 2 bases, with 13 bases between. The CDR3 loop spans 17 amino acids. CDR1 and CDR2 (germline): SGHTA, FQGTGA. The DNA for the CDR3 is TGTGCCAGCAGCTTAACCCGGGCAGCCCTAAACACCGGGGAGCTGTTTTTT. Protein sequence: CASSLTRAALNTGELFF.

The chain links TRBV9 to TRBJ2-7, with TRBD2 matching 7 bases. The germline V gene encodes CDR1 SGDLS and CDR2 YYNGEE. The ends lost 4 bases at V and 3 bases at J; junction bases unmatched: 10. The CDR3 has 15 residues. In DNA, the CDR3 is TGTGCCAGCAGCAGGGGTGGCAGGGAGGGCTACGAGCAGTACTTC. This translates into CASSRGGREGYEQYF. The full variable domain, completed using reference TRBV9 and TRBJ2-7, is DSGVTQTPKHLITATGQRVTLRCSPRSGDLSVYWYQQSLDQGLQFLIQYYNGEERAKGNILERFSAQQFPDLHSELNLSSLELGDSALYFCASSRGGREGYEQYFGPGTRLTVT.

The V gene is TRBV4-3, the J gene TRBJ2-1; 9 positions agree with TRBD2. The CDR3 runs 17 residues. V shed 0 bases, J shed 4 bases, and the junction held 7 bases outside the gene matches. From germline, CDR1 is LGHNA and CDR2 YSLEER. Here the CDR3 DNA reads TGCGCCAGCAGCCAAGATGTCCCTAGCGGGAATTACAATGAGCAGTTCTTC. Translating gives CASSQDVPSGNYNEQFF.

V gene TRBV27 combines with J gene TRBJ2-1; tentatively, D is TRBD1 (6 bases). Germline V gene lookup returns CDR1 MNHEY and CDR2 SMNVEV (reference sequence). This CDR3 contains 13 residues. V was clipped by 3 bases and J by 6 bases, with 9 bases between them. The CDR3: CASSFIGGNEQFF. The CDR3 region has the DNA TGTGCCAGCAGTTTCATAGGGGGCAATGAGCAGTTCTTC.

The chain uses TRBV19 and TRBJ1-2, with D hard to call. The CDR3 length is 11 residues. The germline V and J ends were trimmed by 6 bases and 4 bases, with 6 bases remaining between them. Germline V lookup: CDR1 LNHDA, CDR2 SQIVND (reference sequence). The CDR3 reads CASRHSYGYTF. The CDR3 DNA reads TGTGCCAGTAGGCATTCCTATGGCTACACCTTC.

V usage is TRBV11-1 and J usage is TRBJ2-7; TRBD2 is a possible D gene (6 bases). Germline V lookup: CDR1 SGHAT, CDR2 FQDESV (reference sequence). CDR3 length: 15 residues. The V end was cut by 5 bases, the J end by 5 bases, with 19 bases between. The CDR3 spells CASSPSRAGFHEQYF. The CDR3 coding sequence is TGTGCCAGCAGCCCTAGTCGGGCGGGGTTCCACGAGCAGTACTTC.

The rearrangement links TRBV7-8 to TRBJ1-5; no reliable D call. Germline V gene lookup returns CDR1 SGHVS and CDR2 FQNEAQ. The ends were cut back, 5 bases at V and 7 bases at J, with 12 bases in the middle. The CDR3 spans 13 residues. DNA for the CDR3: TGTGCCAGCAGCGGTGTGGGCCAGCAGCCCCAGCATTTT. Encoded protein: CASSGVGQQPQHF.

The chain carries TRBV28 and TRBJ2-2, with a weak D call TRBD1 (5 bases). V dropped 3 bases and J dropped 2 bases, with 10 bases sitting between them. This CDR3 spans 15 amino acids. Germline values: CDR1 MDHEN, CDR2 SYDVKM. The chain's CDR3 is CASSFGQGNTGELFF. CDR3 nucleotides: TGTGCCAGCAGTTTTGGGCAGGGTAACACCGGGGAGCTGTTTTTT.

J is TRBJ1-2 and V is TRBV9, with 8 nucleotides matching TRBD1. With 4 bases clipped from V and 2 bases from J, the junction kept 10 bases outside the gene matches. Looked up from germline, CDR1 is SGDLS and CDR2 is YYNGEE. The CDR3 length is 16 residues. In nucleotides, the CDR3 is TGTGCCAGCAGCACCCGACAGGGGTCGGGAAACTATGGCTACACCTTC. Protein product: CASSTRQGSGNYGYTF.

The CDR3 sequence: CASSFLGRGSQDEQYF. The CDR3 nucleotides read TGTGCCAGCAGCTTCTTAGGCAGGGGGTCTCAGGACGAGCAGTACTTC. The chain is built from TRBV11-2 and TRBJ2-7, with 7 positions matching TRBD1. V was clipped by 3 bases and J by 5 bases; unmatched bases: 13. Germline CDR1 SGHAT, CDR2 FQNNGV. The CDR3 has 16 amino acids.

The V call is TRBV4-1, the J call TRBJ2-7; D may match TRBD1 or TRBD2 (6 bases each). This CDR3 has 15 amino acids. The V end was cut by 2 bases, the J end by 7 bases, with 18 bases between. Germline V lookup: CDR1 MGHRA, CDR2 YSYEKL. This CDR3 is CASSQTSSGALEQYF. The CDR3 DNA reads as TGCGCCAGCAGCCAAACTTCGTCGGGGGCGCTTGAGCAGTACTTC.

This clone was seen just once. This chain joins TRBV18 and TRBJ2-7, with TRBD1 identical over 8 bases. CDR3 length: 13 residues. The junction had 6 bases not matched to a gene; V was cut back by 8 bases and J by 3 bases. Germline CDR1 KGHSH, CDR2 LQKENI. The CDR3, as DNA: TGTGCCAGCCACCCTGACAGGGGCTACGAGCAGTACTTC. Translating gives CASHPDRGYEQYF. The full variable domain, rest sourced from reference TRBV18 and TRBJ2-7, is NAGVMQNPRHLVRRRGQEARLRCSPMKGHSHVYWYRQLPEEGLKFMVYLQKENIIDESGMPKERFSAEFPKEGPSILRIQQVVRGDSAAYFCASHPDRGYEQYFGPGTRLTVT.

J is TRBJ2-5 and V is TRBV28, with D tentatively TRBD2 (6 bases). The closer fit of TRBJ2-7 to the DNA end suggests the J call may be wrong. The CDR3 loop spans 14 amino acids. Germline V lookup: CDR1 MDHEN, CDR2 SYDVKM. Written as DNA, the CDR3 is TGTGCCAGCAGTCTCGAACGGGAGTGGGGCGAGCAGTACTTC. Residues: CASSLEREWGEQYF.

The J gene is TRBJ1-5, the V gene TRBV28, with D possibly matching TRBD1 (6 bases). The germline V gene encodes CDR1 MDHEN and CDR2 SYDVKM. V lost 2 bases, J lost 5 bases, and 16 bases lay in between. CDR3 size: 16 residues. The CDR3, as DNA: TGTGCCAGCAGTTTAACAGGGCCCCTGCTGCATCAGCCCCAGCATTTT. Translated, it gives CASSLTGPLLHQPQHF.

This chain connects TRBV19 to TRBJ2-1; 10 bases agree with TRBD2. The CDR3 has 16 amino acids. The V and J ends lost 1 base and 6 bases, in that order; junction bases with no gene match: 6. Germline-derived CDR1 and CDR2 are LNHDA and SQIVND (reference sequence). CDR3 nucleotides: TGTGCCAGTAGTATAGTCGGTCTAGCGGGAGTCAATGAGCAGTTCTTC. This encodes CASSIVGLAGVNEQFF.

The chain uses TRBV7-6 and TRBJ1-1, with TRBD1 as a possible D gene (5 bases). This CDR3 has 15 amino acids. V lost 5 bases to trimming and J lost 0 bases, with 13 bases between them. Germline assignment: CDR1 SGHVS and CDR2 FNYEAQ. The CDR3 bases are TGTGCCAGCAGCCCTCGGACGGGACTGAACACTGAAGCTTTCTTT. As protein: CASSPRTGLNTEAFF.

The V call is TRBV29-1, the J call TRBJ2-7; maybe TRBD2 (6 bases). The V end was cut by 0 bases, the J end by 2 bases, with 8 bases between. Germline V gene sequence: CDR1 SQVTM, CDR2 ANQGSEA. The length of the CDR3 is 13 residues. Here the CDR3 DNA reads TGCAGCGTTGAAGAGGGGAGGACCTACGAGCAGTACTTC. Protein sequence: CSVEEGRTYEQYF.

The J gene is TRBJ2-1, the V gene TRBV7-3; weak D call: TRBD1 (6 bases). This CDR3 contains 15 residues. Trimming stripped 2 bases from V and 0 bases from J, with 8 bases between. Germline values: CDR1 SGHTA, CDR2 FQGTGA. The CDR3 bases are TGTGCCAGCAGCTTAGGACAGATCTCCTACAATGAGCAGTTCTTC. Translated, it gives CASSLGQISYNEQFF.

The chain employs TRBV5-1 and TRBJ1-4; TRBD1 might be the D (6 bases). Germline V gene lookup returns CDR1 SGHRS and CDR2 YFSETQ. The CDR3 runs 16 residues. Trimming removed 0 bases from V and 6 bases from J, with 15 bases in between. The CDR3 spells CASSLAEPGHYEKLFF. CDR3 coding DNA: TGCGCCAGCAGCTTGGCAGAACCGGGACACTATGAAAAACTGTTTTTT.

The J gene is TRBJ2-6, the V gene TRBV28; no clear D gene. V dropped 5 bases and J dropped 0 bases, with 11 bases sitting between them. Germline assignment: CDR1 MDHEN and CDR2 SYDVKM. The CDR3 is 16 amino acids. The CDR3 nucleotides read TGTGCCAGCAGTGCCCTGGGTTACTCTGGGGCCAACGTCCTGACTTTC. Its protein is CASSALGYSGANVLTF.